This TCR beta chain was sequenced for a study of post-analysis software for immune sequencing data. Study as a whole: Secondary progressive, relapsing-remitting and progressive-relapsing multiple sclerosis were among the included disease courses.

Overall study findings and caveats: Controls had lower frequencies than patients of a handful of TRBV segments, which included TRBV5-6, TRBV5-1 and TRBV20-1.

Unique-molecular-identifier-tagged TCR beta cDNA libraries were used. The yield from approximately 1 to 10 million T cells was approximately 500,000 cDNA molecules in total. TCRdb ran MiXCR on the PCR reads and lists one entry per CDR3 protein. The sample lists about 460,000 distinct CDR3 sequences; around 40% were seen once. In its sample, this clonotype was seen a few times. As yet, its antigen is unknown. Trimming stripped 2 bases from V and 3 bases from J, with 11 bases between. Germline loops: CDR1 DFQATT, CDR2 SNEGSKA (reference sequence). This CDR3 has 14 residues. The chain joins TRBV20-1 to TRBJ2-1, with a possible D match to TRBD2 (5 bases). The clonotype comes from a girl aged 10-17 years with multiple sclerosis. Sequenced input: blood. The CDR3 nucleotides read TGCAGTGCTAGACACGGGGAGAACTACAATGAGCAGTTCTTC. Translated, it gives CSARHGENYNEQFF.